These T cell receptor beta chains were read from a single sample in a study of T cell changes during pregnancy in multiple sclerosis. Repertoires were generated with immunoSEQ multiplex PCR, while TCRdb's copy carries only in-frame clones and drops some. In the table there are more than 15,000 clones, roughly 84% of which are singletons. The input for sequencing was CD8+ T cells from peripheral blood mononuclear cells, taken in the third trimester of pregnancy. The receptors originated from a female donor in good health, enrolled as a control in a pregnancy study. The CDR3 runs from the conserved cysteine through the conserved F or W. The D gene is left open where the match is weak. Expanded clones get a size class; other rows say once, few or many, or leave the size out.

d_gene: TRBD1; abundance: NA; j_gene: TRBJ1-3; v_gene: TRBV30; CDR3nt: TGTGCCTGGAGTCCACCGGGACAGGCCATCTCTGGAAACACCATATATTTT; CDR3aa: CAWSPPGQAISGNTIYF
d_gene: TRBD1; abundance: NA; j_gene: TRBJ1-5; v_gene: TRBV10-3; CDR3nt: TGTGCCATCAGTGACGGACAGGCGAGCAATCAGCCCCAGCATTTT; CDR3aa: CAISDGQASNQPQHF
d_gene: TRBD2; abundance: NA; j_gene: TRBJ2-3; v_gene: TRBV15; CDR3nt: TGTGCCACCAGTTTCGGGGATAGCGGGACAGATACGCAGTATTTT; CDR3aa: CATSFGDSGTDTQYF
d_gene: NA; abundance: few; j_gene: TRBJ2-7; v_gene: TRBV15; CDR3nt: TGTGCCACCAGCAGGGCAACAGGGAACGAGCAGTACTTC; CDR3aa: CATSRATGNEQYF
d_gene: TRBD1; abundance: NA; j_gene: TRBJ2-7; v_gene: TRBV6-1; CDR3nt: TGTGCCAGCAGTGAAGACAGGGGGAACTCCTACGAGCAGTACTTC; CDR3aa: CASSEDRGNSYEQYF
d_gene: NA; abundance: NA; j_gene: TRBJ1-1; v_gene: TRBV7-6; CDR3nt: TGTGCCAGCAGCTTCGGGTACGGAGGGAACACTGAAGCTTTCTTT; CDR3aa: CASSFGYGGNTEAFF
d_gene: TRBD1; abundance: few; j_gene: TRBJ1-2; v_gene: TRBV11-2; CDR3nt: TGTGCCAGCAGCTTAAGCCTGGACAGGGAATTTCGTGGCTACACCTTC; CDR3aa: CASSLSLDREFRGYTF
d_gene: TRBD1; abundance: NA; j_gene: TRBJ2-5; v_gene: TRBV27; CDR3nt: TGTGCCAGCAGTTCTCCACGGTCGACAGGGGGATTAGAGACCCAGTACTTC; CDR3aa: CASSSPRSTGGLETQYF
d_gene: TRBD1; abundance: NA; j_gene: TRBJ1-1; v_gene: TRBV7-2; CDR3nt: TGTGCCAGCAGCTACCCGGGGACAGGGGCCTTGGGCACTGAAGCTTTCTTT; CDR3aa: CASSYPGTGALGTEAFF
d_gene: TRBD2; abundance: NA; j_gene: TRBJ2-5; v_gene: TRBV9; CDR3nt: TGTGCCAGCAGCGTATTGGGACTAGCGGGAGCCCGAGAGACCCAGTACTTC; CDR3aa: CASSVLGLAGARETQYF
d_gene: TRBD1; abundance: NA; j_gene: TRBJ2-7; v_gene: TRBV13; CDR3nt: TGTGCCAGCAGCTCGGGACAGGGGGCCTACGAGCAGTACTTC; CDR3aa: CASSSGQGAYEQYF
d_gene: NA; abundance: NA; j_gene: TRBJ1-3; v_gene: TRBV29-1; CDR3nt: TGCAGCGTTGAAGACCGGGGGTTAAACTCTGGAAACACCATATATTTT; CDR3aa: CSVEDRGLNSGNTIYF
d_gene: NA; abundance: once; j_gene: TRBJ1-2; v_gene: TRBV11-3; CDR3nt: TGTGCCAGCAGCGAGGTCGTGAATGACTACACCTTC; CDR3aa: CASSEVVNDYTF
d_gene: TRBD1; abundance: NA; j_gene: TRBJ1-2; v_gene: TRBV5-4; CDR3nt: TGTGCCAGCAGGCGTACAGGGGGAGAAGAAGGCTACACCTTC; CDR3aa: CASRRTGGEEGYTF
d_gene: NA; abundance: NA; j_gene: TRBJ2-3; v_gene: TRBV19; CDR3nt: TGTGCCAGCAGGGCCATATGGGGAGATACGCAGTATTTT; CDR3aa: CASRAIWGDTQYF
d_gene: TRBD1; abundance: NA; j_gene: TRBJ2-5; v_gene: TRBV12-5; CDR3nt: TGTGCTAGTGGTCCGACAGGGGGAGGCGAGACCCAGTACTTC; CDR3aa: CASGPTGGGETQYF
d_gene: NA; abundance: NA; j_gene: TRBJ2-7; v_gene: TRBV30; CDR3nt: TGTGCCTGGGGGGACTTCTCCTACGAGCAGTACTTC; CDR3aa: CAWGDFSYEQYF
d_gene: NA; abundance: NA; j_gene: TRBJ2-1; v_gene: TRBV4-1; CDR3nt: TGCGCCAGCAGCCAAGATAGCTTCGGCCGCAATGAGCAGTTCTTC; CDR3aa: CASSQDSFGRNEQFF
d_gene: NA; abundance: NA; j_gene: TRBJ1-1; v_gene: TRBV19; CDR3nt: TGTGCCTCAGGCGGACTCATGAACACTGAAGCTTTCTTT; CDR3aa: CASGGLMNTEAFF
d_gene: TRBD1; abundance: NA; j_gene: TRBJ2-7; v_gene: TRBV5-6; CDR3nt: TGTGCCAGCAGCTTGGGGGACAGGATGTACGAGCAGTACTTC; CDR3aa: CASSLGDRMYEQYF
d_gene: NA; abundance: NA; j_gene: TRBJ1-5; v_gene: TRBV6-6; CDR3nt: TGTGCCAGCGGGGAGGATAGCAATCAGCCCCAGCATTTT; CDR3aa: CASGEDSNQPQHF
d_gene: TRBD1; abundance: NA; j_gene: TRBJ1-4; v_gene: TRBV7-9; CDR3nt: TGTGCCAGCAGCCCTCCGGGACAGTCGAATGAAAAACTGTTTTTT; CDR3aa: CASSPPGQSNEKLFF
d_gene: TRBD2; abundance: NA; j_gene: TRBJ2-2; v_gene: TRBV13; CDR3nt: TGTGCCAGCAGCTTAGGACTAGCGGGGGCCACCGGGGAGCTGTTTTTT; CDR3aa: CASSLGLAGATGELFF
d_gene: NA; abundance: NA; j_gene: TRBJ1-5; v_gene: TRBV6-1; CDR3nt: TGTGCCAGCAGTGAAGGACAGGCTCCTCAGCCCCAGCATTTT; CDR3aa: CASSEGQAPQPQHF
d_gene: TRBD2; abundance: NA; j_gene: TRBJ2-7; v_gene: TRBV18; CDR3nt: TGTGCCAGCTCACCACCTAGCGGGGCCTCCTACGAGCAGTACTTC; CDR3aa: CASSPPSGASYEQYF
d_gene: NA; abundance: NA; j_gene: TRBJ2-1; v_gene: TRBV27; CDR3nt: TGTGCCAGCAGTTTAGGGCGTTACAATGAGCAGTTCTTC; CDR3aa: CASSLGRYNEQFF
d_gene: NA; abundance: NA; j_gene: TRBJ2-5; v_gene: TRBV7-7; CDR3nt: TGTGCTAGCAGCCGTTACCTTGGAGGTCAAGAGACCCAGTACTTC; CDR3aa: CASSRYLGGQETQYF
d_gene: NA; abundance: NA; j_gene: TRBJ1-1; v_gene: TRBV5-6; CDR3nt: TGTGCCAGCAACTGGGGGGGGTTCGGAACTGAAGCTTTCTTT; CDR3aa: CASNWGGFGTEAFF
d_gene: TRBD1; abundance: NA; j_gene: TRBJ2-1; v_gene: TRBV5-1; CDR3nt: TGCGCCAGCAGCTCCGGGCCCCGACAGGGGTCCTACAATGAGCAGTTCTTC; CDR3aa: CASSSGPRQGSYNEQFF
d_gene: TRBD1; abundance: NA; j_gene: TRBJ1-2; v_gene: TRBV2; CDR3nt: TGTGCCAGCACCGAGGACAGGGAAGCTAACTATGGCTACACCTTC; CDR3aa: CASTEDREANYGYTF
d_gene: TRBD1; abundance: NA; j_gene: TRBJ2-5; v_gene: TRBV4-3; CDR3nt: TGCGCCAGCAGCCAAGACCAGTTACAGGGGGGAGAGACCCAGTACTTC; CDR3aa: CASSQDQLQGGETQYF
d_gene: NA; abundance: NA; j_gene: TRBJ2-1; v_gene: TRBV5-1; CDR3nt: TGCGCCAGCAACCCACAGGGCCCCTCCTACAATGAGCAGTTCTTC; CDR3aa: CASNPQGPSYNEQFF
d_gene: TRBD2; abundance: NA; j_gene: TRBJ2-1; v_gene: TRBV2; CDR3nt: TGTGCCAGCCTCCTAGCGGGAGTTACGAATGAGCAGTTCTTC; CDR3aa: CASLLAGVTNEQFF
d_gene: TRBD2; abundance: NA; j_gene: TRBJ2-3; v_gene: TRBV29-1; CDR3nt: TGCAGCGTTGAAGGGCACGCGGGAGGCACAGATACGCAGTATTTT; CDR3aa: CSVEGHAGGTDTQYF
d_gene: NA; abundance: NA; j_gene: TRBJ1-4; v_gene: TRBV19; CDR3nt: TGTGCCAGCCAGGGCACGAATCTTGCAACTAATGAAAAACTGTTTTTT; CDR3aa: CASQGTNLATNEKLFF
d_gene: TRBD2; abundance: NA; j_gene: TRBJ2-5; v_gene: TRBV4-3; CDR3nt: TGCGCCAGCAGCCAGGGACTAGCGGTTCAAGAGACCCAGTACTTC; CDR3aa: CASSQGLAVQETQYF
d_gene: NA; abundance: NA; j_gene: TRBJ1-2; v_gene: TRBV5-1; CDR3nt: TGCGCCAGCAGCTTGTTAGGGAGGCATGGCTACACCTTC; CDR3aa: CASSLLGRHGYTF
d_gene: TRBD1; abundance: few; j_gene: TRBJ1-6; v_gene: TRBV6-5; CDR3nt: TGTGCCAGCCAGAGGACAGGGAGTTCACCCCTCCACTTT; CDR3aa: CASQRTGSSPLHF
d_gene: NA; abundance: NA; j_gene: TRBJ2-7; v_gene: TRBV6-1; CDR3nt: TGTGCTAGCAGTGAACGGGTTGGAATCCCGTACGAGCAGTACTTC; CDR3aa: CASSERVGIPYEQYF
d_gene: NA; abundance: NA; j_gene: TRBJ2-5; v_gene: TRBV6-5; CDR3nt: TGTGCCAGCAGTTACGGCGGGGAGACCCAGTACTTC; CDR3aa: CASSYGGETQYF
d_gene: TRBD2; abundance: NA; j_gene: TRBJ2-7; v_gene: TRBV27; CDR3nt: TGTGCCAGCAGTTTGGGAGGGAGCTCCTACGAGCAGTACTTC; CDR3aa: CASSLGGSSYEQYF
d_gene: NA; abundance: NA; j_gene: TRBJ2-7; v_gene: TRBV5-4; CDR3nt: TGTGCCAGCAGCTTGTGGGCAGGGGACTACGAGCAGTACTTC; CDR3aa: CASSLWAGDYEQYF
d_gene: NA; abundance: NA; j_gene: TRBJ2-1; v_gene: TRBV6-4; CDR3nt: TGTGCCAGCAGTGACGACAGAGCGAATGAGCAGTTCTTC; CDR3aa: CASSDDRANEQFF
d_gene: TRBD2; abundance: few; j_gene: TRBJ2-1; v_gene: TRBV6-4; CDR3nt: TGTGCCAGCAGTGACTCGGGACTAGCGGGGGGCAATGAGCAGTTCTTC; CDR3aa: CASSDSGLAGGNEQFF
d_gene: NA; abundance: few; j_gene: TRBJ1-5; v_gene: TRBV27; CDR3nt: TGTGCCAGCAGTCCCCTCGGGGGCAATCAGCCCCAGCATTTT; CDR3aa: CASSPLGGNQPQHF
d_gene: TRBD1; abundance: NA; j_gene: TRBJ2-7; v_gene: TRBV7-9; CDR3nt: TGTGCCAGCAGCCCAGCCACGGGACAGGGGGCCTACGAGCAGTACTTC; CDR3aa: CASSPATGQGAYEQYF
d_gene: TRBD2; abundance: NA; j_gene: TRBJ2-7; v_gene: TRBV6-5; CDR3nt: TGTGCCAGCAGTTACACCCTAACTAGCGTTGCCTACGAGCAGTACTTC; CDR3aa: CASSYTLTSVAYEQYF
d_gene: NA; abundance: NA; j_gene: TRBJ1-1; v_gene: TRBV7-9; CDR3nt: TGTGCCAGCAGCTTAGTGGGCCGCCGACTGAACACTGAAGCTTTCTTT; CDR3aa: CASSLVGRRLNTEAFF
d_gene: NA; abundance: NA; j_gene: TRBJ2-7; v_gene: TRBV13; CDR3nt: TGTGCCAGCAGCTTAAAACAGGGAGCCTCCTACGAGCAGTACTTC; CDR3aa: CASSLKQGASYEQYF
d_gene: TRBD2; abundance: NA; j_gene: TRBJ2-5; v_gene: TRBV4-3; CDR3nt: TGCGCCAGCAGCCCGTCCACTAGCGGGGGGGGAGAGACCCAGTACTTC; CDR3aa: CASSPSTSGGGETQYF
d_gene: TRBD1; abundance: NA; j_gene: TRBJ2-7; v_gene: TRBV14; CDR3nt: TGTGCCAGCAGCCGGGACAGGGGGCTCGAGCAGTACTTC; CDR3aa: CASSRDRGLEQYF